The clone carrying this T cell receptor (beta chain) showed up many times. Its matching antigen is unknown. Making the TCR beta libraries involved quantitative 5'-RACE with molecular barcodes. TCRdb re-analysed the 5' RACE reads in MiXCR, keeping a single row per CDR3 protein. The data hold roughly 90,000 distinct CDR3 sequences, with almost 8.5% observed a single time. The entry originates in a study of CD8 T cells in ankylosing spondylitis. Study outcomes and limitations: According to the report, clones linked to the disease were significantly enriched in matched synovial fluid samples taken from ankylosing spondylitis patients.

Between the trimmed V and J ends, which lost 1 base and 2 bases, there was a span of 12 bases. This CDR3 region has 15 residues. Germline values: CDR1 SGHRS, CDR2 YFSETQ. The J gene is TRBJ1-2, the V gene TRBV5-1; D gene uncertain. What was sequenced was blood, either unsorted or a sorted T cell fraction (not recorded which). The TCR originated in a male donor with ankylosing spondylitis or in good health (not recorded which). CDR3 nucleotide sequence: TGCGCCAGCAGCTTGATACGGAAGACCAACTATGGCTACACCTTC. Its translation: CASSLIRKTNYGYTF. Combining the CDR3 with reference TRBV5-1 and TRBJ1-2 gives the whole variable domain KAGVTQTPRYLIKTRGQQVTLSCSPISGHRSVSWYQQTPGQGLQFLFEYFSETQRNKGNFPGRFSGRQFSNSRSEMNVSTLELGDSALYLCASSLIRKTNYGYTFGSGTRLTVV.